This T cell receptor (beta chain) was captured by sequencing in a study of OX40 agonist ivuxolimab in advanced cancers. In terms of the full investigation: Ivuxolimab was an agonistic, fully human IgG2 monoclonal antibody directed against OX40 (CD134), a costimulatory receptor. Intravenous ivuxolimab was administered to patients every 2 weeks at six dose levels: 0.01, 0.1, 0.3, 1.5, 3 and 10 mg/kg. Of the roughly 51 patients in dose escalation, some 20 had hepatocellular carcinoma, about 15 had melanoma, 9 had renal cell carcinoma and 9 had head and neck cancer. In the dose-escalation cohort, 65% to 85% of patients were male, and the mean age was roughly 60 years with a range of roughly 20 to 80. Prior anti-PD-1, anti-PD-L1 or anti-CTLA-4 therapy was permitted, and checkpoint inhibitors had been received by around 40% of dose-escalation patients. Partial responses were achieved by three dose-escalation patients, of whom one had hepatocellular carcinoma and two had cutaneous melanoma. The point of sequencing TCRbeta in the periphery was to test whether ivuxolimab changed TCR sequence diversity and drove clonal T-cell expansion. The paper covers the monotherapy dose-escalation part of the phase I ivuxolimab trial, which included N of about 56 patients. Results and caveats for the whole study, not just this receptor: Antigen specificity was not determined for the clonally expanded peripheral T cells. At doses of 0.1 to 3.0 mg/kg, clonal expansion of both CD4+ and CD8+ T cells in blood was seen between baseline and week 6. In partial responders in the 0.1-3.0 mg/kg groups, normalized peripheral clonal expansion was found to be among the lowest, especially among CD8+ T cells. Low levels of normalized T-cell clonal expansion were also seen in some patients who did not respond. After ivuxolimab, more expanded clones were found on average in CD8+ T cells than in CD4+ T cells.

Patients with autoimmune disease history or receiving systemic immunosuppression were excluded from the trial. In every dose cohort, peripheral blood was drawn for TCR sequencing at baseline, cycle 4 day 1, and cycle 7 day 1. The samples were taken from a phase I, first-in-human, multicenter, open-label dose-escalation trial of ivuxolimab. Adults with locally advanced or metastatic melanoma, renal cell, hepatocellular, or head and neck squamous cell carcinoma were enrolled in the trial. CD4+ and CD8+ T cells were sorted separately from peripheral blood before TCR sequencing. The junction shows trimming of 0 bases on V and 3 bases on J, plus 3 bases between the germline ends. The CDR1 and CDR2 encoded by the germline V gene are SGHDN and FVKESK. The CDR3 runs 12 amino acids, cysteine and phenylalanine included. The CDR3 DNA has 36 bases and is translated from base 1. Comments on this clone: Its binding antigen is unknown. Qualities for individual bases were not recorded, and no much larger clone is one base off.

For sequencing of the TCRbeta CDR3 region, genomic DNA was extracted from the sorted cells. The immunoSEQ Assay was used to sequence the TCRbeta CDR3 regions. TCRdb obtained this table from immuneACCESS and retained in-frame rearrangements with V and J assigned. These tables miss some clones; where compared with another copy, unresolved V genes account for less than half of the shortfall, and the remainder is unexplained. This sample holds roughly 100,000 clones; around 91% were observed only once. More than 0.15% of the sample is held by the ten biggest clonotypes. Sample: CD4+ or CD8+ T cells sorted from blood, taken in a trial of the OX40 agonist ivuxolimab. This receptor was identified in an adult with an advanced solid tumor such as melanoma, head and neck, liver or kidney cancer. This chain joins TRBV14 to TRBJ2-7; the D gene is not confidently resolved. In nucleotides, the sequence is TGTGCCAGCAGCCAAGATAACTACGAGCAGTACTTC. Translated, this is CASSQDNYEQYF.